This T cell receptor (beta chain) was profiled in a study of blood T cell repertoires in COVID-19. Study in general: Sites in the United States, Italy and Spain provided acute and convalescent COVID-19 samples. T cells, B-cell-depleted T cells, or PBMCs supplied cDNA or gDNA.

V was clipped by 3 bases and J by 1 base, with 13 bases between them. This CDR3 spans 16 amino acids. CDR1 is KGHSH, CDR2 LQKENI, per germline. Authors' data handling: The assay estimated nucleated cells by amplifying reference gene primers. Produced via immunoSEQ multiplex PCR; TCRdb's table is partial and in-frame only. The V and J calls and clone size were taken over from that table, and D and trimming were inferred from the DNA. The sample yields about 76,000 clones, about 82% seen once. Source material: peripheral blood. The J gene is TRBJ1-3, the V gene TRBV18; tentatively, D is TRBD1 (5 bases). The origin of this receptor is an older woman with acute or convalescent COVID-19. CDR3 region: CASSPQIDSSGNTIYF. The CDR3 DNA sequence: TGTGCCAGCTCACCGCAAATCGACAGTTCTGGAAACACCATATATTTT.